This TCR beta chain came from a study of blood T cell repertoires in COVID-19. Study details: Acute and convalescent COVID-19 specimens originated in the United States, Italy and Spain. T cells, B-cell-depleted T cells, or PBMCs supplied cDNA or gDNA.

Original analysis: Reference gene primer amplification in the assay estimated nucleated cell counts. The protocol was immunoSEQ multiplex PCR, while the TCRdb copy is restricted to in-frame clones and leaves out a portion. V, J and clone size are taken as reported in that table, and D and trimming were inferred from the DNA itself. The sample has some 43,000 clones, over 70% seen once; the top ten hold more than 4%. The sample holds one count of this clone. At one end, the junction sequence differs from germline, possibly due to a read error. This CDR3 contains 16 residues. Looked up from germline, CDR1 is KGHSH and CDR2 is LQKENI.

Sequencing used peripheral blood. The genes are TRBV18 and TRBJ2-5; 11 bases match TRBD1. The clonotype comes from a human donor in a cohort sampled during active COVID-19. As DNA, the CDR3 is TGTGCCAGCTCATCACCGGGACAGGGGGTTGTGGAGACCCAGTACTTC. This codes for CASSSPGQGVVETQYF.